This T cell receptor (beta chain) derives from a study of CD8+ T cells in alopecia areata (dated by TCRdb to the late 2010s). Describing the broader study: The treated patients took part in an open-label pilot trial in which moderate-to-severe alopecia areata was treated with oral tofacitinib at 5 to 10 mg twice daily. Scalp tissue and sorted CD4+ and CD8+ peripheral blood T cells from patchy and totalis/universalis alopecia areata patients and from healthy controls were covered by human TCRbeta sequencing. Tofacitinib-treated patients had biopsies at baseline and at 4 and 24 weeks of treatment, with a later scalp biopsy in several patients. The RNA source kit depended on sample type: the PAXgene miRNA kit for fixed scalp, the miRNeasy kit for PBMCs, and the RNeasy kit for mouse skin. High-throughput TCRbeta sequencing was used to examine T cell clonal expansion in alopecia areata in both the C3H/HeJ mouse model and human patients. Scalp clonality was compared across normal scalp (n=4), patchy alopecia areata scalp (n=8), and alopecia totalis/universalis scalp (n=8). TCRbeta CDR3 regions were amplified by immunoSEQ multiplex PCR with 35 Vbeta forward and 13 Jbeta reverse primers. Disease severity in treated patients was measured with the SALT score, which quantifies the percentage of affected scalp surface area. Patients stayed on tofacitinib for 6 to 18 months and then had 6 months of follow-up off drug so that delayed response and recurrence could be assessed.

The library was generated by the immunoSEQ multiplex PCR assay. RNA was extracted from all samples and reverse transcribed into cDNA as template for TCR sequencing. First-strand cDNA was synthesized using SuperScript III with a 2:1 mix of oligo-dT and random hexamers. A synthetic immune receptor repertoire was used to measure amplification bias, and any remaining bias was corrected computationally. In the paper's pipeline: Raw reads were preprocessed to remove errors, and CDR3 was defined according to IMGT conventions as the region from the conserved cysteine to phenylalanine. Clonality was computed as 1 minus the Shannon entropy, with the entropy normalized by log2 of the number of productive unique TCRs. Whether scalp clones were CD4 or CD8 was inferred by matching scalp TCRbeta sequences against CD4 and CD8 repertoires sorted from blood. The clones in this table, taken by TCRdb from immuneACCESS, are in-frame only. Not every clone is retained; where verified, under half of the shortfall comes from an unresolved V gene, and the cause of the rest is unknown. V, J and clone size derive from that table, while D and trimming were established from the DNA sequence. This sample lists 190,000 or so clones; around 58% were detected once. The biggest ten clones account for roughly 13% of the sample.

Explained via the paper, the time point label denotes: 20 to 30 weeks on oral tofacitinib. The treatment or condition label, as the study defines it: oral pan-JAK inhibitor, 5-10 mg twice daily. From alopecia areata patients, peripheral blood was collected along with lesional scalp punch biopsies. After PBMCs were isolated by density centrifugation and stained for CD3, CD4 and CD8, a FACSAria was used to sort CD4+ and CD8+ T cells. This clone was counted once. There is no known antigen for this receptor. No base quality values were provided; no much bigger clone lies one nucleotide off. The CDR3 spans 15 residues, from the cysteine through the phenylalanine. Only the CDR3 DNA is retained, 45 bases long and in frame from the first base. V lost 3 bases and J lost 6 bases, and the count of bases not matched to a germline gene is 11. According to the germline V gene (reference sequence), CDR1 reads GTSNPN and CDR2 reads SVGIG.

Broader findings and caveats from the paper: Tofacitinib significantly decreased scalp clonality and the number of expanded CD8+ clones among the top 100 scalp clones. Unlike mouse skin, where gammadelta T cells dominate, normal human skin contains resident alphabeta T cells that get sequenced too, which complicates analysis of the scalp TCR repertoire. Compared with normal scalp, lesional scalp had higher clonality and more expanded CD8+ clones, particularly in alopecia totalis/universalis, a pattern that suggests antigenic drive. Because the treated cohort was small and had only one nonresponder, larger studies are needed to examine links between baseline CD8+ expansion and response. Many expanded lesional clones were found to persist in scalp and blood during tofacitinib treatment, and relapse after treatment cessation may be partly explained by this persistence. TCR sequences shared between patients were less clear than in mice, possibly partly because of HLA diversity in the patient population.

The TCR was taken from a human donor with alopecia areata. The material sequenced was CD8+ T cells sorted from blood, taken at week 24, from a patient treated with tofacitinib. The chain couples TRBV30 to TRBJ2-1; 7 of the junction bases match TRBD1. In nucleotide form, the sequence is TGTGCCTGGAGGGAGGTACGGACAGGTCTCAATGAGCAGTTCTTC. Its translation reads: CAWREVRTGLNEQFF.